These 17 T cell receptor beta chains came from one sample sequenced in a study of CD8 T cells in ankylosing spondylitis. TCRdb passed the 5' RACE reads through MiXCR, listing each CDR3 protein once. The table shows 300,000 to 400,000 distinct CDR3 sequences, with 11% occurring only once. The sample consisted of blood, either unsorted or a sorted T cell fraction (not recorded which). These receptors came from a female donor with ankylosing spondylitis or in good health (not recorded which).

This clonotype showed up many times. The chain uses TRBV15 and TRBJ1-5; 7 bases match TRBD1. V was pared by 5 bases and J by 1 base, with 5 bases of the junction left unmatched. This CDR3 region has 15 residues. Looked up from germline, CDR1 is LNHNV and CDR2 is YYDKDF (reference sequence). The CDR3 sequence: CATSWDRLSNQPQHF. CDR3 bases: TGTGCCACCAGCTGGGACAGATTAAGCAATCAGCCCCAGCATTTT.

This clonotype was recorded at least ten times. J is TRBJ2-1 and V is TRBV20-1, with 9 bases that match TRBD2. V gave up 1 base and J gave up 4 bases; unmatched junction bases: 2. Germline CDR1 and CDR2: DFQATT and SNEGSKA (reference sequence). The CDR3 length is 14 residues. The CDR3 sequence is CSARGGRGYNEQFF. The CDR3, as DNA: TGCAGTGCTAGAGGCGGGAGGGGTTACAATGAGCAGTTCTTC.

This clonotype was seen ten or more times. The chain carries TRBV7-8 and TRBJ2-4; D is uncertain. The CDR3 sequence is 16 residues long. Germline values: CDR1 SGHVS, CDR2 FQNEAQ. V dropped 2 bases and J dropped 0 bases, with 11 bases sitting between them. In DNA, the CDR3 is TGTGCCAGCAGCTTACGGGTAGGGCTAGCCAAAAACATTCAGTACTTC. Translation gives CASSLRVGLAKNIQYF.

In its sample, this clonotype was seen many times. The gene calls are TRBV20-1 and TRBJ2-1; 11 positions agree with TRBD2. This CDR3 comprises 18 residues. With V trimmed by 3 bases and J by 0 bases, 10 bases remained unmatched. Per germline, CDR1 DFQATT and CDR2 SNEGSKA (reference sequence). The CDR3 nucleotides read TGCAGTGCTAGGGTACTAGCGGGGGACTTGAGCTCCTACAATGAGCAGTTCTTC. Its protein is CSARVLAGDLSSYNEQFF.

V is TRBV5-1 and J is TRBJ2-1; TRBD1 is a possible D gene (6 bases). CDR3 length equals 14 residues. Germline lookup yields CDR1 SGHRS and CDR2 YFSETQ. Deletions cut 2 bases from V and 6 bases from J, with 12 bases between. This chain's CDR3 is CASSFRGAVNEQFF. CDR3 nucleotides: TGCGCCAGCAGCTTCAGGGGCGCTGTCAATGAGCAGTTCTTC.

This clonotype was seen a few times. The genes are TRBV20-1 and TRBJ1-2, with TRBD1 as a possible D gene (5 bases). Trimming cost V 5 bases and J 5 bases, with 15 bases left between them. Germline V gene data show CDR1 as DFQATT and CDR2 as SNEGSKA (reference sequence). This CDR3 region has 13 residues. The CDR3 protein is CSAAPGPEYGYTF. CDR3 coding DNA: TGCAGTGCTGCACCGGGACCAGAGTATGGCTACACCTTC.

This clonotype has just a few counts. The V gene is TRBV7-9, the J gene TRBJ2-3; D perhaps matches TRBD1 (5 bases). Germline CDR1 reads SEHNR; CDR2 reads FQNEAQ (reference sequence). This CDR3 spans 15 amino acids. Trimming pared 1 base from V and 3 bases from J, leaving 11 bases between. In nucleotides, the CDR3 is TGTGCCAGCAGCTTAGTCGTGGCAGGGACAGATACGCAGTATTTT. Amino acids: CASSLVVAGTDTQYF. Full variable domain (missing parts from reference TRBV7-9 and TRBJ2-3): DTGVSQNPRHKITKRGQNVTFRCDPISEHNRLYWYRQTLGQGPEFLTYFQNEAQLEKSRLLSDRFSAERPKGSFSTLEIQRTEQGDSAMYLCASSLVVAGTDTQYFGPGTRLTVL.

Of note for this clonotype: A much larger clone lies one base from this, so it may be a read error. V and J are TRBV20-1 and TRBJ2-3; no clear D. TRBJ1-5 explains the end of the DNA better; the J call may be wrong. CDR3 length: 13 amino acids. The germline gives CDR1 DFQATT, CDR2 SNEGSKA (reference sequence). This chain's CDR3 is CSASIDGSDTQHF. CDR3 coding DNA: TGCAGTGCCTCGATCGATGGTTCAGATACGCAGCATTTT.

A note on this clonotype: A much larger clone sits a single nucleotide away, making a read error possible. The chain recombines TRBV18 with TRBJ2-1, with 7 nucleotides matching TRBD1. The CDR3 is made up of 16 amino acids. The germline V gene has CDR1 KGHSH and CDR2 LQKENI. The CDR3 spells CASSPPNRGSYNAQFF. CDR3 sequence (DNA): TGTGCCAGCTCACCCCCTAACAGGGGATCCTACAATGCGCAGTTCTTC.

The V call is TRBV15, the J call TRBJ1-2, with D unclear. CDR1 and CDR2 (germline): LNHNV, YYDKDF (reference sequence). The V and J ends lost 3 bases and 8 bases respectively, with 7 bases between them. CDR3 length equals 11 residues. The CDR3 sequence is CATSSRLGYTF. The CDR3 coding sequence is TGTGCCACCAGCAGCAGGTTGGGCTACACCTTC.

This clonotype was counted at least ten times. The CDR3 coding sequence is TGTGCCAGCAGCTCCTCCCGACAGACCAATCAGCCCCAGCATTTT. Translated: CASSSSRQTNQPQHF. The chain recombines TRBV12-3 or TRBV12-4 with TRBJ1-5; tentatively, D is TRBD1 (5 bases). With 6 bases removed from V and 3 bases from J, the gap between germline ends came to 15 bases. The CDR3 loop spans 15 amino acids.

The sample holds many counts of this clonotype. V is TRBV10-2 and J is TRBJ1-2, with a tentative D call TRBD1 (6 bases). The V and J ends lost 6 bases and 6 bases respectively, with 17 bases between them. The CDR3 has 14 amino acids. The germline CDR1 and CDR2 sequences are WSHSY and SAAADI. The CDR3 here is CASSPFLQGNGYTF. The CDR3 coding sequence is TGCGCCAGCAGCCCCTTCCTCCAGGGGAATGGCTACACCTTC.

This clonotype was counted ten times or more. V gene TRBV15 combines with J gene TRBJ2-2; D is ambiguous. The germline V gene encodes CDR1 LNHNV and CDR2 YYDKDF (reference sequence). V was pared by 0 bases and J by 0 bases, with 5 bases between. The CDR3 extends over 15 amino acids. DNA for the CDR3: TGTGCCACCAGCAGAGACAGAACGAACACCGGGGAGCTGTTTTTT. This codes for CATSRDRTNTGELFF.

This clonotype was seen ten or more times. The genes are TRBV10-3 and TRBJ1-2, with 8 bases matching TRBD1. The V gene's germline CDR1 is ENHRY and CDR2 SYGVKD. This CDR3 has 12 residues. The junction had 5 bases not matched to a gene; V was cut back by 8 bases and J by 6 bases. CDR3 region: CAIPGQGNGYTF. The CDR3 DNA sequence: TGTGCCATCCCAGGACAGGGCAATGGCTACACCTTC.

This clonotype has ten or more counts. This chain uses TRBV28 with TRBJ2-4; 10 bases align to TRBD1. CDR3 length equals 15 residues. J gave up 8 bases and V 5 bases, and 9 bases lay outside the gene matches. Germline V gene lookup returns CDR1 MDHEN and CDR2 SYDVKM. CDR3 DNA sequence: TGTGCCAGCAGTACTAGACAGGGGGCGATGGACATTCAGTACTTC. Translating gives CASSTRQGAMDIQYF.

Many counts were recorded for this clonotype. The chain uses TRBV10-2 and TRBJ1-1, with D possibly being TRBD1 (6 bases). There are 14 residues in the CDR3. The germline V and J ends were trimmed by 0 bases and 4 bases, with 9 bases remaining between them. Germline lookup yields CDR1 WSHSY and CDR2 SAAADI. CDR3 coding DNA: TGCGCCAGCAGTGAGTCACGAGGGGGCACTGAAGCTTTCTTT. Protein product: CASSESRGGTEAFF.

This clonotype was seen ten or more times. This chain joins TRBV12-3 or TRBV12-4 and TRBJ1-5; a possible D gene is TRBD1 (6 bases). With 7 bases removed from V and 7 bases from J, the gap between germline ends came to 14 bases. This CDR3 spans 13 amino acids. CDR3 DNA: TGTGCCAGCACCGGACAGAGGAGACAGCCCCAGCATTTT. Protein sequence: CASTGQRRQPQHF.